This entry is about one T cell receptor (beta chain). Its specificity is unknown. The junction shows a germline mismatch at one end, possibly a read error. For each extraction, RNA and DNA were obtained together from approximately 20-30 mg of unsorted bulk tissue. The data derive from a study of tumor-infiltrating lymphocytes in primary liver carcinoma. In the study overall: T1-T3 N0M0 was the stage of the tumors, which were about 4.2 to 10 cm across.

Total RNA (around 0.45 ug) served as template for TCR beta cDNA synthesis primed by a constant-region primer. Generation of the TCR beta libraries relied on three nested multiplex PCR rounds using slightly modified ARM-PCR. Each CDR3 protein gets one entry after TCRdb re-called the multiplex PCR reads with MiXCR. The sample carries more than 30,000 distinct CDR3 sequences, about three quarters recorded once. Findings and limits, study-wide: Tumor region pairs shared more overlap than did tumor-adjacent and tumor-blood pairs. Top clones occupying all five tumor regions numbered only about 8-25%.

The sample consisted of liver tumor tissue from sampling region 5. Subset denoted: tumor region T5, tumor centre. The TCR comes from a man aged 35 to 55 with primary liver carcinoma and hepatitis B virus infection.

The CDR3 loop reads CASGYSGTGSSQPQHF. In nucleotides, the CDR3 is TGTGCCAGCGGTTACTCTGGGACAGGCTCCAGTCAGCCCCAGCATTTT. V usage is TRBV6-2 or TRBV6-3 and J usage is TRBJ1-5; 8 bases align to TRBD1. CDR1 and CDR2 (germline): MNHEY, SVGEGT. This CDR3 has 16 residues.